This T cell receptor beta chain stems from a study of blood T cell repertoires in COVID-19. Trimming cost V 2 bases and J 1 base, with 5 bases left between them. The CDR3 contains 13 residues. The V gene's germline CDR1 is SGHVS and CDR2 FNYEAQ. Method: immunoSEQ multiplex PCR; TCRdb's copy keeps in-frame clones and lacks some. The sample has 110,000 to 150,000 clones, around 80% seen once; the top ten hold 5% to 7%. The source material was PBMCs or T cells enriched from blood (not recorded which). This sequence joins TRBV7-6 and TRBJ1-1; D is undetermined. This receptor was identified in a woman aged 50 to 60 who had recovered from COVID-19. The CDR3 DNA follows: TGTGCCAGCAGCTTATCAGAGAACACTGAAGCTTTCTTT. This sequence encodes CASSLSENTEAFF.